Given below is one TCR beta chain in context. This clonotype was counted ten times or more. Its antigen is still unknown. No much larger clone is present one base from it, and per-base qualities are unavailable. Based on the germline V gene (reference sequence), the CDR1 and CDR2 sequences are LNHDA and SQIVND. V is pared back by 3 bases and J by 1 base, with 6 bases lying between the germline termini. CDR3 length: 13 amino acids, cysteine to phenylalanine. Only the CDR3 portion is preserved as DNA: 39 bases, with reading frame beginning at the first base. Receptor amplification or capture employed 5' RACE. Data came from a NextSeq 500. The TCR library protocol attached a unique molecular identifier to each TCR cDNA molecule to allow correction of PCR and sequencing errors. The authors' analysis ran thus. TCR identification, UMI-based error correction and CDR3 extraction were performed with Decombinator tools. Expanded TCRs were defined as those above a frequency of 2 per 1,000, corresponding to the top 1% of the tumor frequency distribution. Renyi diversity was calculated using the R vegan package after each repertoire was subsampled 100 times to 5,000 TCRs. CDR3 similarity networks were constructed using string-kernel similarity of amino acid triplets, with links drawn between CDR3s whose pairwise similarity was above 0.82. Using fastp at Q25 and MiXCR, TCRdb reprocessed the public reads and kept productive beta chains. Each CDR3 protein appears once, grouped with its most common genes and DNA. None of the V and J calls come from the authors' own analysis; TCRdb made them. For this sample the table gives some 87,000 distinct CDR3 sequences, of which over 8.5% were detected only once. The ten largest account for 6.9% of the sample.

This entry is derived from a study of spatial heterogeneity in lung cancer (dated by TCRdb to the late 2010s). For the study in its entirety: Beta-chain transcripts were consistently detected in greater numbers than alpha-chain transcripts, which likely reflected higher beta-chain transcript abundance. In the raw uncorrected reads, each unique combination of TCR and UMI appeared more than ten times on average. The study linked features of the TCR repertoire to counts of nonsynonymous mutations, which were determined by whole-exome sequencing of tumor tissue. At surgery, hundreds of tumor regions, some 61 matched nontumor lung samples and more than 55 PBMC samples were TCR-sequenced for both alpha and beta chains. In non-small cell lung cancer, the study made a quantitative comparison of TCR alpha and beta repertoires among multiple tumor regions, matched nontumor lung and blood. General study outcomes and caveats: Ubiquitous expanded tumor TCRs were detected in blood more often at tumor resection than at routine follow-up. Confirming at a functional level the hypothesis that regional TCRs recognize regional mutations was considered to require additional single-cell paired TCR alpha and beta sequencing.

What this sample's time point label stands for: sample taken at primary tumor resection. TCR sequencing used whole RNA extracted from tumor and nontumor lung tissue, or from cryopreserved PBMC samples, without cell sorting. Samples were obtained from over 70 patients with early-stage, untreated non-small cell lung cancer from the lung TRACERx cohort. Only patients with enough RNA available from two or more tumor regions were chosen for TCR sequencing. The rearranged chain carries TRBV19 and TRBJ2-5; the D gene is unclear. Sequencing was performed on PBMCs, taken at surgery. This receptor was obtained from a male donor with early-stage non-small cell lung cancer. The nucleotides read TGTGCCAGTAGTATCAACAGCCAAGAGACCCAGTACTTC. This yields the protein CASSINSQETQYF.